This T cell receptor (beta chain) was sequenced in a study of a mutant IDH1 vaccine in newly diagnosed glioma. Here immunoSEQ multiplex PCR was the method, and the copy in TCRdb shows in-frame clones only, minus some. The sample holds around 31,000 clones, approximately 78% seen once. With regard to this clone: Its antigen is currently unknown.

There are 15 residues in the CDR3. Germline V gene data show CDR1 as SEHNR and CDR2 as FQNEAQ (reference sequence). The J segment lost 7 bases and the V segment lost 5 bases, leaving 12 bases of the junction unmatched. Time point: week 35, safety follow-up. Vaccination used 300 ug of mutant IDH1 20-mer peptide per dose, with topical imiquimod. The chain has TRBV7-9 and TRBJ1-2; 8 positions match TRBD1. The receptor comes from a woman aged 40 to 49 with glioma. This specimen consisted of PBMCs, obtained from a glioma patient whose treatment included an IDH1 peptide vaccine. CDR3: CASSPSGQGSLGYTF. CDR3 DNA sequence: TGTGCCAGCAGCCCTAGCGGACAGGGAAGTCTTGGCTACACCTTC.